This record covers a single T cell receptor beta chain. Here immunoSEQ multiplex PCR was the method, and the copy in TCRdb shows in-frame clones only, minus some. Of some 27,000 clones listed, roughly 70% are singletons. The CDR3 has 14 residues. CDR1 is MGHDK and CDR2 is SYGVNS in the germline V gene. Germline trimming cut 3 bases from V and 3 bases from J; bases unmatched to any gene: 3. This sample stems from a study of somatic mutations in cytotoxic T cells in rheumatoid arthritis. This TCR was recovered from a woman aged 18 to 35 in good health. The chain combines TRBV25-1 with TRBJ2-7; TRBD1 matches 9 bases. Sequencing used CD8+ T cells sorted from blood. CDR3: CASSDRGQGYEQYF. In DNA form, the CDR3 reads TGTGCCAGCAGTGATCGGGGACAGGGCTACGAGCAGTACTTC.